This T cell receptor (beta chain) emerged from a study of blood T cell repertoires in COVID-19 (dated by TCRdb to about 2020). With respect to the entire study: The collaborator samples originated in the United States, Italy and Spain and spanned the acute and convalescent phases of COVID-19. Nearly every sample came with metadata listing a de-identified subject ID, COVID-19 status, age in years and sex. Where HLA class I and class II types were available, the types were taken from metadata supplied by the sample provider, not from assay-based typing. Samples came from the ongoing ImmuneRACE study (first 160 participants) plus 1,254 subjects from 6 global collaborators. The repertoires were released in a freely available public database intended as a resource for research on the immune response to SARS-CoV-2. Subjects who had been exposed to COVID-19, were actively infected with it, or had recovered from it provided the deeply sampled blood TCRbeta repertoires that made up the dataset. The prospective study material was composed of cDNA or gDNA derived from T cells, B-cell-depleted T cells, or PBMCs. Points the paper makes about the study in general: The amount of clinical and demographic metadata varied by source and participant and was provided uncurated.

The immunoSEQ Assay, a bias-controlled multiplex PCR, was used to amplify TCRbeta CDR3 regions from genomic DNA. The study's processing was this. Within the assay, amplification of reference gene primers was used to estimate how many nucleated cells each sample contained. To quantify the absolute abundance of each unique TCRbeta CDR3 rearrangement, sequence reads were collapsed and filtered. For each sample, productive Simpson clonality was calculated as the square root of Simpson's diversity index across productive rearrangements. TCRdb provides this immuneACCESS table in a form limited to in-frame rearrangements. Some clones are lacking; in checked studies, under half of them reflect an unresolved V gene, and why the rest are absent is not known. The V and J calls and the clone size are those of that table, but D and trimming were determined from the DNA. The sample includes 100,000 to 120,000 clones, with 65% to 90% observed a single time. The ten biggest clones cover 16% of the sample.

V is trimmed back by 5 bases and J by 5 bases, and the junction contains 13 bases that no gene match accounts for. CDR1 is given as SNHLY and CDR2 as FYNNEI, both from the germline V gene. The CDR3 spans 16 residues, from the cysteine through the phenylalanine. Solely the CDR3 DNA is kept, with 48 bases framed from the first base. As regards this clone: Its antigen is still unknown. The sample holds no much larger clone one base away, and base qualities are not on file.

Collaborating institutions collected whole blood in K2EDTA tubes following their own protocols. Collaborator samples were shipped for TCRbeta analysis as frozen whole blood, isolated PBMCs, or DNA extracted from either sample type. The sequence was collected from a woman aged 60-75 years with acute or convalescent COVID-19. The sequenced material came from peripheral blood. The chain links TRBV2 with TRBJ2-3, with 7 bases in between that match TRBD1. The DNA sequence follows: TGTGCCAGCAGTCCCTCGACAAACCCAGGGGGAGATACGCAGTATTTT. This gives the protein CASSPSTNPGGDTQYF.